This record concerns one T cell receptor (beta chain) sequence. The sequenced fragment ends 3 residues before the CDR3 boundary, so the rest is inferred from the germline J gene. This record comes from a study of T cells in women clearing cervical HPV infection. This CDR3 spans 14 amino acids. V lost 0 bases and J lost 6, with 13 bases in between. The germline V gene encodes CDR1 SGHNT and CDR2 YYREEE (reference sequence). immunoSEQ multiplex PCR used an average of roughly 1,300 ng genomic DNA. TCRdb keeps only in-frame clones here, not all; method: immunoSEQ multiplex PCR. Its table records more than 20,000 clones.

The TCR comes from a woman between 18 and 69 years old with a cervical HPV16 infection that either progressed to CIN3+ or cleared (not recorded which). The J gene is TRBJ2-7, the V gene TRBV5-4; D is possibly TRBD2 (5 bases). Sequencing was done on a sample of blood buffy coat. The part of the CDR3 DNA that was read is TGTGCCAGCAGCTTGGGGCGGGCTATGGGCGAG. Residues: CASSLGRAMGE. The whole CDR3 region reads CASSLGRAMGEQYF.